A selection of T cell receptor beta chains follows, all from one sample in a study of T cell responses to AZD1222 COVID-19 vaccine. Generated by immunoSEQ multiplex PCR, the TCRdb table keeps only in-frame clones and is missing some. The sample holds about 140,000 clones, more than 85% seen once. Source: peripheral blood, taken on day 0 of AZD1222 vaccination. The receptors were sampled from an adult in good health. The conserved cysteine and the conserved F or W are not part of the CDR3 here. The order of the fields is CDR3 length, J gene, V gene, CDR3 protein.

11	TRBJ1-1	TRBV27	ASSFAGRTEAF
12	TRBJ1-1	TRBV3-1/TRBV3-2	ASSQEGRAAEAF
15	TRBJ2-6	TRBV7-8	ASSLVRSRPGANVLT
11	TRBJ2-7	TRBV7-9	ASSSIGGQEQY
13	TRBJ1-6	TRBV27	ASSSRGTYNSPLH
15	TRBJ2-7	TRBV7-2	ASSPSTGTGSFYEQY
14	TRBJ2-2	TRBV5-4	ASSFRLAGGGGELF
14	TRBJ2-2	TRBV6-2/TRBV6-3	ASSYRTRVDPPELF
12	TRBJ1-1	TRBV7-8	ASSLGTANTEAF
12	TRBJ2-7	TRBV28	ASSLGGNSYEQY
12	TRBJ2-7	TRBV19	ASSRKDSRYEQY
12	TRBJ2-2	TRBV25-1	ASTRGSNTGELF
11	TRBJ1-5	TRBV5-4	ASSQQGFQPQH
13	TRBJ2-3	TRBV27	AASRRQPSTDTQY
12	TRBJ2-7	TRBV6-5	ASMTSDTRYEQY
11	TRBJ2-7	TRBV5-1	ASSFRGAPEQY
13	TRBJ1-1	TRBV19	ASSIQQGWGTEAF
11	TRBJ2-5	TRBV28	ASRDRAQETQY
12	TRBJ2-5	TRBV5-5	ASRVSGGTETQY
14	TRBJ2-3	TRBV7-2	ASSQTSGRPAPTQY
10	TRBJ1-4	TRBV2	ASTWEDGKLF
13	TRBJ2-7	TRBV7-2	ASSSRSPAGYEQY
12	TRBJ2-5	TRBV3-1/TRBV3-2	ASSPARGGETQY
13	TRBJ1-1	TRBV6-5	ASSLGQGFRTEAF
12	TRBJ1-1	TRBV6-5	ASSNRGRDTEAF
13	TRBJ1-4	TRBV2	ASNGDSGANEKLF
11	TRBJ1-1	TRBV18	ASSSIGRTEAF
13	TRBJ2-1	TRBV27	ASTTSGAGYNEQF
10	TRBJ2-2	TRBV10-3	AIRSLTGELF
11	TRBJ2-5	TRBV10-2	ASSESAFGTQY
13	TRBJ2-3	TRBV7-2	ASSLASGYTDTQY
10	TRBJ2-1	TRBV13	ASRYRSYEQF
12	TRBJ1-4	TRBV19	ASRHRATNEKLF
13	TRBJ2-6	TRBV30	AWRPPGTGANVLT
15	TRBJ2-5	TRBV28	ASSLGGLAGVQETQY
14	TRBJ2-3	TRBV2	ASSAPGHWQGDTQY
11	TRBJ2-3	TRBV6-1	ASSDGVTDTQY
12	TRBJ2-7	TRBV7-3	ASSLVPGGYEQY
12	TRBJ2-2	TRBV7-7	ASSPQQGIGELF
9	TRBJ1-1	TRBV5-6	ASVGGTEAF
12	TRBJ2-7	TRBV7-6	ASSLGSTGNEQY